What follows are 17 T cell receptor beta chains derived from one specimen sequenced in a study of blood T cell repertoires in COVID-19. The data were produced by immunoSEQ multiplex PCR, yet TCRdb's version contains in-frame clones alone and is incomplete. The sample contains 150,000 or so clones, about four fifths of which appear only once. Material: peripheral blood. The receptors come from a man in his 70s who had recovered from COVID-19.

The rearrangement uses TRBV2 and TRBJ2-1; 14 bases match TRBD2. CDR3 length: 15 residues. Germline V gene data show CDR1 as SNHLY and CDR2 as FYNNEI. V was pared by 7 bases and J by 10 bases, with 9 bases of the junction left unmatched. In DNA, the CDR3 is TGTGCCAGCATCCCTGGGACTAGCGGGAGTGGCGAGCAGTTCTTC. Translation: CASIPGTSGSGEQFF.

V is TRBV27 and J is TRBJ1-6, with no clear D. Germline assignment: CDR1 MNHEY and CDR2 SMNVEV (reference sequence). V was trimmed by 3 bases and J by 0 bases, leaving 12 bases between them. The length of the CDR3 is 17 residues. CDR3 region: CASSFLRGRSYNSPLHF. The CDR3 region has the DNA TGTGCCAGCAGTTTCCTCCGTGGCCGCTCCTATAATTCACCCCTCCACTTT.

A few counts support this clone. V is TRBV6-1 and J is TRBJ1-2, with D possibly matching TRBD1 (6 bases). Germline loops: CDR1 MNHNS, CDR2 SASEGT. The V end lost 3 bases, the J end lost 2 bases, and 7 bases lay between the germline ends. The CDR3 runs to 13 residues. Here the CDR3 DNA reads TGTGCCAGCAGTGAGACAGGCAACTATGGCTACACCTTC. Its protein is CASSETGNYGYTF.

The chain links TRBV5-1 to TRBJ2-1, with 8 bases fitting TRBD2. Trimming cost V 0 bases and J 5 bases; bases outside gene matches: 7. The CDR3 is made up of 16 amino acids. Germline CDR1 SGHRS, CDR2 YFSETQ. The CDR3 spells CASSLALLGRDNEQFF. The CDR3 DNA follows: TGCGCCAGCAGCTTGGCCTTACTCGGGAGGGACAATGAGCAGTTCTTC.

The gene calls are TRBV9 and TRBJ1-6, with TRBD1 as a possible D gene (6 bases). Germline CDR1 is SGDLS and CDR2 is YYNGEE. This CDR3 region has 14 residues. V dropped 7 bases and J dropped 1 base, with 9 bases sitting between them. The chain's CDR3 is CASGGQSYNSPLHF. In DNA form, the CDR3 reads TGTGCCAGCGGGGGACAATCCTATAATTCACCCCTCCACTTT.

V gene TRBV27 combines with J gene TRBJ2-2; TRBD2 matches at 7 bases. V gave up 1 base and J gave up 3 bases; unmatched junction bases: 5. The CDR3 has 16 residues. CDR1 and CDR2 from the germline V gene are MNHEY and SMNVEV (reference sequence). The CDR3 nucleotides are TGTGCCAGCAGTTTATTCCCAGCGGGGTACACCGGGGAGCTGTTTTTT. It is translated as CASSLFPAGYTGELFF.

This chain links TRBV6-6 with TRBJ1-4, with 7 nucleotides matching TRBD1. The germline gives CDR1 MNHNY, CDR2 SVGAGI (reference sequence). The V gene end was trimmed by 6 bases and the J gene end by 8 bases; junction bases not matched to a gene: 9. CDR3 length: 14 amino acids. CDR3 bases: TGTGCCAGCAGCCCTCGACAGGGAAGCGAAAAACTGTTTTTT. Amino acid sequence: CASSPRQGSEKLFF.

The V call is TRBV20-1, the J call TRBJ1-1; D call uncertain. There are 10 residues in the CDR3. CDR1 is DFQATT, CDR2 SNEGSKA, per germline (reference sequence). The CDR3: CSCSRTEAFF. The CDR3 region has the DNA TGCAGCTGTTCGAGGACTGAAGCTTTCTTT.

This sequence joins TRBV7-2 and TRBJ2-7; D possibly corresponds to TRBD2 (5 bases). Trimming shortened V by 3 bases and J by 7 bases, and 13 bases separated the two germline ends. The CDR3 has 13 residues. Looked up from germline, CDR1 is SGHTA and CDR2 is FQGNSA. The CDR3 loop reads CASSFTDPGEQYF. As DNA, the CDR3 is TGTGCCAGCAGCTTTACAGATCCGGGGGAGCAGTACTTC. The full variable domain, in which reference TRBV7-2 and TRBJ2-7 provide the parts outside the CDR3, is GAGVSQSPSNKVTEKGKDVELRCDPISGHTALYWYRQSLGQGLEFLIYFQGNSAPDKSGLPSDRFSAERTGGSVSTLTIQRTQQEDSAVYLCASSFTDPGEQYFGPGTRLTVT.

This clone has only one observation. CDR3 region: CASSSTGTYEQYF. The CDR3 nucleotides read TGCGCCAGCAGCTCGACAGGGACCTACGAGCAGTACTTC. V and J are TRBV5-1 and TRBJ2-7; 7 positions match TRBD1. The CDR3 is 13 amino acids. Germline assignment: CDR1 SGHRS and CDR2 YFSETQ. V was pared by 3 bases and J by 2 bases, with 2 bases of the junction left unmatched.

J is TRBJ2-7 and V is TRBV7-9; 12 bases map to TRBD2. CDR1 is SEHNR, CDR2 FQNEAQ, per germline (reference sequence). This CDR3 has 17 residues. V lost 5 bases to trimming and J lost 5 bases; unmatched junction nucleotides: 13. CDR3 in amino acids: CASSPGTGLAGSDEQYF. Written as DNA, the CDR3 is TGTGCCAGCAGCCCGGGGACCGGACTAGCGGGAAGCGACGAGCAGTACTTC.

The chain combines TRBV5-5 with TRBJ2-2; maybe TRBD1 (5 bases). This CDR3 is 16 amino acids long. V lost 0 bases and J 0 bases, leaving 9 bases between the germline ends. CDR1 is SGHKS, CDR2 YYEKEE, per germline (reference sequence). The CDR3 bases are TGTGCCAGCAGCTTGGTGGCAGGGACGAACACCGGGGAGCTGTTTTTT. As protein: CASSLVAGTNTGELFF.

The J gene is TRBJ2-2, the V gene TRBV6-5; the match to TRBD2 covers 12 bases. The V gene's germline CDR1 is MNHEY and CDR2 SVGAGI. Trimming at V came to 7 bases and at J to 7 bases, leaving 4 bases not matched to a gene. The CDR3 is made up of 14 amino acids. This chain's CDR3 is CASIETSGSGELFF. The CDR3 DNA follows: TGTGCCAGCATCGAGACTAGCGGGAGCGGGGAGCTGTTTTTT.

The chain recombines TRBV19 with TRBJ1-5, with TRBD1 matching over 7 bases. Germline CDR1 and CDR2: LNHDA and SQIVND (reference sequence). V shed 5 bases and J 2 bases; nucleotides not matched to a gene: 9. CDR3 length: 16 amino acids. In DNA, the CDR3 is TGTGCCAGTAGTTCTCAGACAGGGTTGGGCAATCAGCCCCAGCATTTT. It translates to CASSSQTGLGNQPQHF.

The genes are TRBV5-4 and TRBJ2-7; weak D call: TRBD2 (5 bases). Trimming took off 4 bases at V and 0 bases at J, with 11 bases between the two ends. The CDR3 runs to 14 residues. Looked up from germline, CDR1 is SGHNT and CDR2 is YYREEE (reference sequence). CDR3 sequence: CASSGESGSYEQYF. Here the CDR3 DNA reads TGTGCCAGCAGCGGCGAAAGCGGCTCCTACGAGCAGTACTTC.

V gene TRBV28 combines with J gene TRBJ2-7, with 9 bases matching TRBD1. Germline-derived CDR1 and CDR2 are MDHEN and SYDVKM. The CDR3 extends over 15 amino acids. The junction had 10 bases not matched to a gene; V was cut back by 5 bases and J by 5 bases. The CDR3 here is CASSAPGTGPHEQYF. CDR3 sequence (DNA): TGTGCCAGCAGTGCGCCCGGGACAGGGCCCCACGAGCAGTACTTC.

Turning to this clone: This specimen includes other DNA sequences encoding the same CDR3. This chain connects TRBV7-2 to TRBJ2-2; unclear D gene. The V end was cut by 1 base, the J end by 1 base, with 4 bases between. CDR1 and CDR2 (germline): SGHTA, FQGNSA. CDR3 size: 14 residues. The DNA for the CDR3 is TGTGCCAGCAGCTTAGGACAGAACACCGGGGAGCTGTTTTTT. Protein product: CASSLGQNTGELFF. Variable domain in full (rest from reference TRBV7-2 and TRBJ2-2): GAGVSQSPSNKVTEKGKDVELRCDPISGHTALYWYRQSLGQGLEFLIYFQGNSAPDKSGLPSDRFSAERTGGSVSTLTIQRTQQEDSAVYLCASSLGQNTGELFFGEGSRLTVL.